This entry is about one TCR beta chain. Its antigen target is currently unknown. No base-level quality is on record; no much larger clone is a single base apart. Systemically healthy Caucasian individuals from Russia, 35 to 40 in total and aged about 6 to 90 years, were included as donors. Ten milliliters of peripheral blood were drawn from each donor into EDTA-treated Vacutainer tubes. Ficoll-Paque density-gradient centrifugation was used to isolate PBMCs, with at least 6.5 million per sample. Total RNA was extracted from PBMCs with Trizol reagent, with at least 6 micrograms obtained per sample. For every donor, flow cytometry on a PBMC aliquot measured the percentage of naive CD45RAhigh/CD27high T cells. These data come from a study of blood T cells in healthy people across ages (dated by TCRdb to 2013 to 2016). Context from the whole study: Template switching captured roughly one uniquely barcoded TCR beta cDNA molecule per two T cells in model experiments. Using deep sequencing normalized with unique cDNA molecular identifiers, the study measured how TCR beta repertoire diversity changes with age. Four age groups were formed from the donors: young (average approximately 15 years), middle-aged (approximately 40), aged (62) and long-lived (around 82). To avoid experimental bias, donors of different ages were spread randomly across the sequencing lanes. Using the same blood draw, the study looked at two additional independent replicas of 1 million unique cDNA reads for two donors, one aged 18 to 30 and the other aged 80 or older. The investigation overall reported the following: Since profiling was done on bulk unsorted PBMCs, naive and antigen-experienced compartments could not be conclusively compared. Observed TCR beta diversity correlated strongly with the percentage of naive T cells measured by flow cytometry. Compared with the aged group, the long-lived group had more naive CD4+ T cells, fewer expanded clones and increased TCR diversity, suggesting age selection. Estimates of total diversity based on one million sequenced T cells were regarded as lower bounds and as underestimates. Because donor CMV infection status was unknown, age-related changes in expanded clonotypes were potentially confounded. As age increased, observed TCR beta diversity per million T cells dropped in a roughly linear way, and a significant reduction was already evident by age about 40.

Trimming at the junction amounts to 2 bases on V and 0 bases on J, and the germline ends lie 17 bases apart. The CDR3 measures 19 amino acids from cysteine to phenylalanine. The only DNA kept is the CDR3, 57 bases in frame from the first base. Looking up the germline V gene yields CDR1 LGHNA and CDR2 YNFKEQ. The library was built by means of 5' RACE. Sequencing was performed on an Illumina HiSeq 2500. A second PCR of about 6 to 12 cycles was performed with a sample-barcoded 5' primer and a J-beta primer mix. A unique molecular identifier was introduced onto each TCR beta cDNA molecule by a template-switch 5' adaptor carrying 12 random nucleotides. Each sample yielded at least 3 million CDR3-containing paired-end reads. The Mint cDNA synthesis kit, primed by a TRBC-specific oligonucleotide, was used to synthesize first-strand cDNA from all RNA. Following uracil-DNA glycosylase treatment, a first 18-cycle PCR with universal primers M1SS and BC2_uni_R was performed on all cDNA. Turning to the authors' computational methods: For normalization, 1 million high-quality reads were randomly selected from each sample, with every read carrying a distinct molecular identifier. Reads with shared molecular identifiers were discarded instead of being binned into consensus sequences. CDR3 identification, clonotype clustering and error correction used MiTCR with a Q25 quality threshold and the strictest error-elimination algorithm. A nonparametric unseen species model using Euler transformation provided a lower-bound estimate of total TCR beta diversity. TCRdb took the public reads, trimmed them with fastp at Q25, ran MiXCR for clone calling and kept in-frame beta chains. Duplicate CDR3 protein sequences are folded into a single record with the most common DNA and genes. TCRdb's processing, not the study's, gives the V and J calls here. Present in this sample are over 1,500,000 distinct CDR3 sequences, around half of which were seen just once. The top ten constitute approximately 2.1% of the sample.

The chain was built from TRBV4-2 and TRBJ1-6; no D segment can be confidently identified. This clonotype originated in a middle-aged woman in good health. The sequencing sample was made of blood. The bases are TGTGCCAGCAGCCAATGGGCCCTAAACCTGAGCTCCTATAATTCACCCCTCCACTTT. It encodes CASSQWALNLSSYNSPLHF.